This TCR beta chain was retrieved from a study of blood T cell repertoires in COVID-19. About the study: Acute and convalescent COVID-19 samples came from the United States, Italy and Spain. PBMCs, B-cell-depleted T cells, or T cells were the source of the cDNA or gDNA that made up the material.

The V gene's germline CDR1 is SGHTS and CDR2 YDEGEE. Trimming stripped 9 bases from V and 4 bases from J, with 10 bases between. CDR3 length: 11 residues. Recruited during active infection, patients (from Seattle) were subsequently followed longitudinally. This clone was seen just once. Authors' processing steps: Nucleated cell counts were estimated from reference gene primer amplification. Method: immunoSEQ multiplex PCR; TCRdb's copy keeps in-frame clones and lacks some. V and J calls and clone size are those listed in that table; D and trimming were worked out from the DNA. The data hold about 320,000 clones, with around 89% observed a single time.

The receptor's source is a woman aged 25 to 39 with COVID-19, enrolled during active disease. The sequenced sample was peripheral blood. The chain has TRBV5-8 and TRBJ1-2; D perhaps matches TRBD1 (6 bases). CDR3 amino acids: CATGAFYGYTF. In DNA form, the CDR3 reads TGTGCCACAGGGGCATTCTATGGCTACACCTTC.